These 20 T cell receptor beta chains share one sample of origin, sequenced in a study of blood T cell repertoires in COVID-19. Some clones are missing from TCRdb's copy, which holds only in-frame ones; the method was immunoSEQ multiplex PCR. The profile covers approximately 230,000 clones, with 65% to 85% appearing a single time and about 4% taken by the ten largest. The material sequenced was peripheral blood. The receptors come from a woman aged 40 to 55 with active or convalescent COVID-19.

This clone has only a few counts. CDR3 in amino acids: CAWTTGIITGELFF. The CDR3, as DNA: TGTGCCTGGACCACCGGGATCATCACCGGGGAGCTGTTTTTT. This chain uses TRBV30 with TRBJ2-2, with D perhaps TRBD2 (5 bases). Germline values: CDR1 GTSNPN, CDR2 SVGIG (reference sequence). The CDR3 is 14 residues long. V was shortened by 4 bases and J by 4 bases, with 13 bases between the two germline ends.

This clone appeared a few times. The CDR3 coding sequence is TGTGCCAGCAGCTGGACAGGGGCCGCTTTGGGTGAGCAGTACGTC. Amino acid sequence: CASSWTGAALGEQYV. This rearrangement joins TRBV7-9 to TRBJ2-7; the match to TRBD1 covers 9 bases. The V segment lost 4 bases and the J segment 7 bases; nucleotides outside the gene matches: 11. Germline V lookup: CDR1 SEHNR, CDR2 FQNEAQ (reference sequence). The CDR3 length is 15 residues.

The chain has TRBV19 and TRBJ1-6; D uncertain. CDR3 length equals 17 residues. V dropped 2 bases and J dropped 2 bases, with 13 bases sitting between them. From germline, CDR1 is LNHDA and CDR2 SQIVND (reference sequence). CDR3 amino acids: CASSISSRPTYNSPLHF. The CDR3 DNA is TGTGCCAGTAGTATATCGTCCAGGCCAACCTATAATTCACCCCTCCACTTT.

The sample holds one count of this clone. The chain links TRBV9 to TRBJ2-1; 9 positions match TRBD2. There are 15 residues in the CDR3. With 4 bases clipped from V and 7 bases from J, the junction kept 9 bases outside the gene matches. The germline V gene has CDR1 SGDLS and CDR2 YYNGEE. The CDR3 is CASSPLRGGGNEQFF. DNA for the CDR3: TGTGCCAGCAGCCCCCTGCGGGGGGGAGGGAATGAGCAGTTCTTC.

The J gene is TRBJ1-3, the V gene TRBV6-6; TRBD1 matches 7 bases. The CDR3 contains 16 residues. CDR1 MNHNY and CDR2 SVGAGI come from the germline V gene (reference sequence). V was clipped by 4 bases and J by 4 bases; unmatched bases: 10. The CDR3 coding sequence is TGTGCCAGCAGTTCTCAACAGGGGATGTTCGGAAACACCATATATTTT. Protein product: CASSSQQGMFGNTIYF.

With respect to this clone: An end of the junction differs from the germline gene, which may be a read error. The CDR3 DNA is TGTGCTAGCACCAAATCGAAAGAAAAGTCGCGGGACCCCTGTGGTGGCTACACCTTC. As protein: CASTKSKEKSRDPCGGYTF. This chain uses TRBV7-7 with TRBJ1-2; a weak D match, TRBD1 (5 bases). Germline CDR1 and CDR2: SSHAT and FNYEAQ (reference sequence). This CDR3 contains 19 residues.

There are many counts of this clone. The CDR3 loop reads CASSVPGIEETQYF. The CDR3 bases are TGTGCCAGCAGTGTTCCAGGGATCGAAGAGACCCAGTACTTC. This sequence joins TRBV2 and TRBJ2-5, with D tentatively TRBD1 (5 bases). Germline V gene sequence: CDR1 SNHLY, CDR2 FYNNEI. Trimming stripped 4 bases from V and 3 bases from J, with 12 bases between. This CDR3 is 14 amino acids long.

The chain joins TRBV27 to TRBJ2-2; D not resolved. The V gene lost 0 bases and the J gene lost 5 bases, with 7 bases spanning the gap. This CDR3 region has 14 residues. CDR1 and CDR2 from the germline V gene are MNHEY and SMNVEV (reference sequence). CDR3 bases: TGTGCCAGCAGTTTATCTCGGCGGACCGGGGAGCTGTTTTTT. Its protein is CASSLSRRTGELFF.

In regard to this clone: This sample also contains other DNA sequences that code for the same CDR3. The CDR3 reads CASSLSYEQYF. In DNA form, the CDR3 reads TGTGCCAGCAGCCTTTCCTACGAGCAGTACTTC. The chain joins TRBV7-2 to TRBJ2-7; D gene ambiguous. CDR3 length: 11 residues. Between the trimmed V and J ends, which lost 5 bases and 1 base, there was a span of 3 bases. From germline, CDR1 is SGHTA and CDR2 FQGNSA.

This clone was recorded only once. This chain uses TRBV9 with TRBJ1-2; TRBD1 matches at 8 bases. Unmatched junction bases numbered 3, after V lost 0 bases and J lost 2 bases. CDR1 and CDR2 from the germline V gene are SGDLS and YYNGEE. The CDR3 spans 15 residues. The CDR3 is CASSVVGQGNYGYTF. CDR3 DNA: TGTGCCAGCAGCGTAGTTGGACAGGGAAACTATGGCTACACCTTC.

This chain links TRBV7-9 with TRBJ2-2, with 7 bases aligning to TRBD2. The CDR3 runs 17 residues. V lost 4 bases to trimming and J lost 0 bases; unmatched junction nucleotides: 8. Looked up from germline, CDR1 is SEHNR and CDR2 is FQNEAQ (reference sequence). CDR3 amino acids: CASSSWLAESNTGELFF. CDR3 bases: TGTGCCAGCAGCTCGTGGCTAGCGGAGTCGAACACCGGGGAGCTGTTTTTT.

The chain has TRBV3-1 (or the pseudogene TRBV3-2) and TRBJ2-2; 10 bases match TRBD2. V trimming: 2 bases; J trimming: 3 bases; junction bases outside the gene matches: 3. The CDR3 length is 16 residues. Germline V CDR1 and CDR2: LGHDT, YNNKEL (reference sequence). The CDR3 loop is CASSQLAGGDTGELFF. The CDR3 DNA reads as TGTGCCAGCAGCCAATTAGCGGGGGGCGACACCGGGGAGCTGTTTTTT.

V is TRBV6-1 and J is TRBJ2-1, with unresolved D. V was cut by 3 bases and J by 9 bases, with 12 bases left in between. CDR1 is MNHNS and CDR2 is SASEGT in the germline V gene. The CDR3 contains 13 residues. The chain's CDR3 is CASSDPIWSEQFF. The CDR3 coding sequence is TGTGCCAGCAGTGATCCGATTTGGAGTGAGCAGTTCTTC.

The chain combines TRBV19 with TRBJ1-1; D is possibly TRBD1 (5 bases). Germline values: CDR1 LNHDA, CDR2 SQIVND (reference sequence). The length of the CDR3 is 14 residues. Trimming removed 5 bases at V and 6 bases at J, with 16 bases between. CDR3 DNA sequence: TGTGCCAGTAGTGAAGACAGCAGGGTCGCTGAAGCTTTCTTT. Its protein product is CASSEDSRVAEAFF.

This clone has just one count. The CDR3 sequence: CASSSDGGVSNQPQHF. CDR3 bases: TGTGCCAGCAGTTCAGATGGGGGGGTGAGCAATCAGCCCCAGCATTTT. The rearrangement joins TRBV28 to TRBJ1-5; the D gene is possibly TRBD1 (5 bases). Germline V CDR1 and CDR2: MDHEN, SYDVKM. CDR3 length: 16 amino acids. V lost 4 bases, J lost 1 base, and 14 bases lay in between.

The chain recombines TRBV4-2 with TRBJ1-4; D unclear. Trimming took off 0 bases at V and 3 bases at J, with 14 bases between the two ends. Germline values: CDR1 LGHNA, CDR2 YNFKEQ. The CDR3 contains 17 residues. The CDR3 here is CASSQDIGGSSNEKLFF. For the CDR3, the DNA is TGTGCCAGCAGCCAAGATATCGGCGGGTCTTCTAATGAAAAACTGTTTTTT.

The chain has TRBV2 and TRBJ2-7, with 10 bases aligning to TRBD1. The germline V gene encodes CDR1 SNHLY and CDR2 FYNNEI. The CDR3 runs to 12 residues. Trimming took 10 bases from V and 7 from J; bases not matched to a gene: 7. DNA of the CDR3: TGTGCCACCAGGACAGGGGGTGGTGAGCAGTACTTC. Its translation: CATRTGGGEQYF. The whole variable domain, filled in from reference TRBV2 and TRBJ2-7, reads EPEVTQTPSHQVTQMGQEVILRCVPISNHLYFYWYRQILGQKVEFLVSFYNNEISEKSEIFDDQFSVERPDGSNFTLKIRSTKLEDSAMYFCATRTGGGEQYFGPGTRLTVT.

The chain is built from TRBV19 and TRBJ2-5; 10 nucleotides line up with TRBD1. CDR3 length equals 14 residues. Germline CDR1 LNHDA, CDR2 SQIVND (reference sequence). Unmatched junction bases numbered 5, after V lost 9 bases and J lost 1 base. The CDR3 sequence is CASGTGATQETQYF. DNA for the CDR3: TGTGCCAGCGGGACAGGGGCCACCCAAGAGACCCAGTACTTC. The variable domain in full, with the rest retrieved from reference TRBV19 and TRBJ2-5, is DGGITQSPKYLFRKEGQNVTLSCEQNLNHDAMYWYRQDPGQGLRLIYYSQIVNDFQKGDIAEGYSVSREKKESFPLTVTSAQKNPTAFYLCASGTGATQETQYFGPGTRLLVL.

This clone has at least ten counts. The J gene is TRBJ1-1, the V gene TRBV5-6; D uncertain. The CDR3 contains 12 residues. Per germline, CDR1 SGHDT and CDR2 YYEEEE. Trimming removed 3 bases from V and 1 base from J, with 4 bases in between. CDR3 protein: CASSSWNTEAFF. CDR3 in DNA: TGTGCCAGCAGCTCCTGGAACACTGAAGCTTTCTTT.

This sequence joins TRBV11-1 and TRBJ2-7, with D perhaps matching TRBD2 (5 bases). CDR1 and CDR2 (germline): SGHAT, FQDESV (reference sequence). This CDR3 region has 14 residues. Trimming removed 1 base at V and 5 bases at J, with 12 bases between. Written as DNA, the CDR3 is TGTGCCAGCAGCTTAGTTGAGGGCGCCGACGAGCAGTACGTC. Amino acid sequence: CASSLVEGADEQYV.